What follows are 23 T cell receptor beta chains derived from one specimen sequenced in a study of sequential checkpoint blockade in melanoma. The treatment denotes: randomized to nivolumab then ipilimumab (arm A) or the reverse (arm B). Assay used: immunoSEQ multiplex PCR; TCRdb lists only in-frame clones, some missing. Among fewer than 8,500 clones listed, more than 75% were seen once. The sequencing used CD8+ T cells sorted from blood (inferred from file names), collected from a patient given nivolumab and ipilimumab in sequence. These receptors all stem from a human donor with melanoma.

The chain carries TRBV4-1 and TRBJ2-7; TRBD1 agrees at 8 bases. Germline V CDR1 and CDR2: MGHRA, YSYEKL. The CDR3 sequence is 14 residues long. Unmatched junction bases numbered 3, after V lost 3 bases and J lost 2 bases. The CDR3 region has the DNA TGCGCCAGCAGCCAGAGGACAGGGCCCTACGAGCAGTACTTC. The encoded protein is CASSQRTGPYEQYF.

The rearrangement links TRBV19 to TRBJ2-1, with D possibly being TRBD1 (6 bases). The CDR3 consists of 15 residues. The germline CDR1 and CDR2 sequences are LNHDA and SQIVND (reference sequence). Trimming took off 1 base at V and 2 bases at J, with 9 bases between the two ends. CDR3 nucleotide sequence: TGTGCCAGTAGTATAGCACAGGGCCCCTACAATGAGCAGTTCTTC. As protein: CASSIAQGPYNEQFF. Full variable domain (outside the CDR3, taken from reference TRBV19 and TRBJ2-1): DGGITQSPKYLFRKEGQNVTLSCEQNLNHDAMYWYRQDPGQGLRLIYYSQIVNDFQKGDIAEGYSVSREKKESFPLTVTSAQKNPTAFYLCASSIAQGPYNEQFFGPGTRLTVL.

The rearrangement links TRBV27 to TRBJ2-7; no reliable D call. Trimming cost V 3 bases and J 1 base, with 7 bases left between them. The CDR3 runs to 13 residues. In germline, CDR1 is MNHEY, CDR2 SMNVEV (reference sequence). The DNA for the CDR3 is TGTGCCAGCAGTTTGGTCAGATCCTACGAGCAGTACTTC. Its protein is CASSLVRSYEQYF.

The chain couples TRBV9 to TRBJ1-4; D might be TRBD1 (5 bases). Deletions cut 5 bases from V and 6 bases from J, with 14 bases between. The CDR3 covers 14 residues. Germline CDR1 and CDR2: SGDLS and YYNGEE. CDR3 loop: CASSASWGDEKLFF. For the CDR3, the DNA is TGTGCCAGCAGTGCAAGCTGGGGGGATGAAAAACTGTTTTTT.

V is TRBV4-2 and J is TRBJ1-5, with D perhaps matching TRBD1 (6 bases). V lost 3 bases to trimming and J lost 7 bases, with 16 bases between them. Germline CDR1 LGHNA, CDR2 YNFKEQ. The CDR3 is made up of 15 amino acids. CDR3 sequence reads: CASSQEQGRGQPQHF. CDR3 DNA sequence: TGTGCCAGCAGCCAGGAACAGGGTAGGGGACAGCCCCAGCATTTT.

This clone was seen only a few times. The chain combines TRBV13 with TRBJ2-3, with a weak D call TRBD2 (5 bases). CDR3 size: 14 residues. The germline V gene encodes CDR1 PRHDT and CDR2 FYEKMQ (reference sequence). V was pared by 0 bases and J by 4 bases, with 8 bases between. The DNA of the CDR3 is TGTGCCAGCAGCTTAGGGTTGGGAGCAGATACGCAGTATTTT. Translated, it gives CASSLGLGADTQYF.

The chain joins TRBV30 to TRBJ1-2, with D hard to call. CDR1 and CDR2 (germline): GTSNPN, SVGIG (reference sequence). The CDR3 extends over 14 amino acids. Trimming stripped 2 bases from V and 2 bases from J, with 12 bases between. Written as DNA, the CDR3 is TGTGCCTGGAGTAAACTGGGCAGAAACTATGGCTACACCTTC. Protein sequence: CAWSKLGRNYGYTF.

This sequence joins TRBV7-9 and TRBJ2-3; tentatively, D is TRBD2 (5 bases). The ends were cut back, 2 bases at V and 1 base at J, with 7 bases in the middle. This CDR3 has 14 amino acids. Germline CDR1 is SEHNR and CDR2 is FQNEAQ (reference sequence). The CDR3 loop is CASSLTGGTDTQYF. The CDR3 DNA follows: TGTGCCAGCAGCTTAACCGGGGGCACAGATACGCAGTATTTT. Combining the CDR3 with reference TRBV7-9 and TRBJ2-3 gives the whole variable domain DTGVSQNPRHKITKRGQNVTFRCDPISEHNRLYWYRQTLGQGPEFLTYFQNEAQLEKSRLLSDRFSAERPKGSFSTLEIQRTEQGDSAMYLCASSLTGGTDTQYFGPGTRLTVL.

J is TRBJ2-1 and V is TRBV5-5; D might be TRBD1 (6 bases). CDR3 size: 15 residues. V was trimmed by 0 bases and J by 2 bases, leaving 9 bases between them. Germline V CDR1 and CDR2: SGHKS, YYEKEE (reference sequence). Written as DNA, the CDR3 is TGTGCCAGCAGCTTGGGCAGGGGAGCCTACAATGAGCAGTTCTTC. Translated, it gives CASSLGRGAYNEQFF.

This chain links TRBV7-2 with TRBJ2-1, with D tentatively TRBD2 (6 bases). Germline-derived CDR1 and CDR2 are SGHTA and FQGNSA. The CDR3 sequence is 18 residues long. Trimming took off 5 bases at V and 0 bases at J, with 20 bases between the two ends. Here the CDR3 reads CASSLEWASESSYNEQFF. The DNA of the CDR3 is TGTGCCAGCAGCCTGGAGTGGGCTAGCGAGAGCTCCTACAATGAGCAGTTCTTC.

This chain connects TRBV27 to TRBJ1-4; 7 positions agree with TRBD1. After removal of 5 bases from V and 6 bases from J, the junction contained 6 bases not matched to a gene. The CDR3 is 14 amino acids. Germline V gene lookup returns CDR1 MNHEY and CDR2 SMNVEV (reference sequence). CDR3 region: CASSLQGTYEKLFF. The CDR3 DNA follows: TGTGCCAGCAGTCTACAGGGGACGTATGAAAAACTGTTTTTT.

The chain carries TRBV9 and TRBJ1-1, with 7 bases aligning to TRBD1. Germline assignment: CDR1 SGDLS and CDR2 YYNGEE. The CDR3 is 15 amino acids. Trimming removed 4 bases from V and 1 base from J; junction bases left unmatched: 7. CDR3: CASSSSHRGNTEAFF. CDR3 nucleotides: TGTGCCAGCAGCTCCTCACACAGGGGGAACACTGAAGCTTTCTTT.

The gene calls are TRBV7-2 and TRBJ2-1; 10 nucleotides match TRBD2. Germline V CDR1 and CDR2: SGHTA, FQGNSA. V shed 4 bases, J shed 9 bases, and the junction held 9 bases outside the gene matches. The CDR3 consists of 15 residues. As DNA, the CDR3 is TGTGCCAGCAGCTCCCCTAGCGGGAGTTTCGTTGAGCAGTTCTTC. Residues: CASSSPSGSFVEQFF.

J is TRBJ2-7 and V is TRBV9; 8 positions match TRBD2. The germline gives CDR1 SGDLS, CDR2 YYNGEE. V lost 0 bases to trimming and J lost 3 bases; unmatched junction nucleotides: 5. The CDR3 is 15 residues long. The DNA for the CDR3 is TGTGCCAGCAGCGTAGGCTCGGGGGGGGGCTACGAGCAGTACTTC. It yields the protein CASSVGSGGGYEQYF. Full variable domain (rest looked up from reference TRBV9 and TRBJ2-7): DSGVTQTPKHLITATGQRVTLRCSPRSGDLSVYWYQQSLDQGLQFLIQYYNGEERAKGNILERFSAQQFPDLHSELNLSSLELGDSALYFCASSVGSGGGYEQYFGPGTRLTVT.

The V call is TRBV11-2, the J call TRBJ2-7; tentatively, D is TRBD2 (5 bases). Germline assignment: CDR1 SGHAT and CDR2 FQNNGV. This CDR3 spans 13 amino acids. The ends were cut back, 5 bases at V and 3 bases at J, with 11 bases in the middle. CDR3 nucleotides: TGTGCCAGCAGCCCCACTAGTTACTACGAGCAGTACTTC. This encodes CASSPTSYYEQYF.

J is TRBJ2-5 and V is TRBV18; the match to TRBD1 covers 8 bases. CDR1 KGHSH and CDR2 LQKENI come from the germline V gene. Trimming took 0 bases from V and 5 from J; bases not matched to a gene: 11. The CDR3 totals 17 residues. CDR3 DNA: TGTGCCAGCTCACCACCACCGGGACAGGAGGCTTTCGAGACCCAGTACTTC. Protein: CASSPPPGQEAFETQYF.

The chain links TRBV9 to TRBJ2-3; D is unresolved. V gave up 4 bases and J gave up 4 bases, with 7 bases separating them. The CDR3 is 12 residues long. Germline CDR1 and CDR2: SGDLS and YYNGEE. This chain's CDR3 is CASSPSADTQYF. CDR3 DNA sequence: TGTGCCAGCAGCCCGTCCGCAGATACGCAGTATTTT.

This chain uses TRBV5-8 with TRBJ2-5, with 14 bases lining up with TRBD2. The CDR3 consists of 16 residues. With 4 bases clipped from V and 4 bases from J, the junction kept 6 bases outside the gene matches. Germline loops: CDR1 SGHTS, CDR2 YDEGEE. CDR3: CASSPGLAGGLETQYF. DNA of the CDR3: TGTGCCAGCAGCCCCGGACTAGCGGGAGGTCTAGAGACCCAGTACTTC.

The V and J genes are TRBV9 and TRBJ2-1, with 7 bases identical to TRBD2. The V and J ends lost 4 bases and 7 bases, in that order; junction bases with no gene match: 11. This CDR3 comprises 15 residues. The germline V gene has CDR1 SGDLS and CDR2 YYNGEE. The CDR3 is CASSLGAGSRNEQFF. CDR3 nucleotide sequence: TGTGCCAGCAGCCTGGGAGCGGGATCACGAAATGAGCAGTTCTTC.

The V call is TRBV11-2, the J call TRBJ2-3, with 10 bases that match TRBD1. The germline CDR1 and CDR2 sequences are SGHAT and FQNNGV. The CDR3 loop spans 17 amino acids. After removal of 5 bases from V and 5 bases from J, the junction contained 13 bases not matched to a gene. DNA of the CDR3: TGTGCCAGCAGCACCTTCCTTGGGGACAGGGGCAGAGATACGCAGTATTTT. Its translation is CASSTFLGDRGRDTQYF. Drawing the rest from reference TRBV11-2 and TRBJ2-3, the complete variable domain is EAGVAQSPRYKIIEKRQSVAFWCNPISGHATLYWYQQILGQGPKLLIQFQNNGVVDDSQLPKDRFSAERLKGVDSTLKIQPAKLEDSAVYLCASSTFLGDRGRDTQYFGPGTRLTVL.

V is TRBV27 and J is TRBJ2-1, with TRBD2 identical over 7 bases. Germline loops: CDR1 MNHEY, CDR2 SMNVEV (reference sequence). This CDR3 is 13 amino acids long. With 1 base clipped from V and 9 bases from J, the junction kept 3 bases outside the gene matches. The CDR3 bases are TGTGCCAGCAGTTTATGGCTAGCGGCTGAGCAGTTCTTC. This encodes CASSLWLAAEQFF.

The V gene is TRBV19, the J gene TRBJ2-7, with no clear D. The germline CDR1 and CDR2 sequences are LNHDA and SQIVND (reference sequence). The V and J ends lost 0 bases and 0 bases respectively, with 9 bases between them. The CDR3 totals 15 residues. The CDR3, as DNA: TGTGCCAGTAGTATAGACAGTTACAGCTCCTACGAGCAGTACTTC. Protein sequence: CASSIDSYSSYEQYF.

The chain recombines TRBV9 with TRBJ2-1, with 13 bases matching TRBD2. V was clipped by 3 bases and J by 9 bases; unmatched bases: 12. This CDR3 has 17 amino acids. From germline, CDR1 is SGDLS and CDR2 YYNGEE. The DNA of the CDR3 is TGTGCCAGCAGCGGAGGGGGCGGACTAGCGGGAGTTGCTGAGCAGTTCTTC. This encodes CASSGGGGLAGVAEQFF.